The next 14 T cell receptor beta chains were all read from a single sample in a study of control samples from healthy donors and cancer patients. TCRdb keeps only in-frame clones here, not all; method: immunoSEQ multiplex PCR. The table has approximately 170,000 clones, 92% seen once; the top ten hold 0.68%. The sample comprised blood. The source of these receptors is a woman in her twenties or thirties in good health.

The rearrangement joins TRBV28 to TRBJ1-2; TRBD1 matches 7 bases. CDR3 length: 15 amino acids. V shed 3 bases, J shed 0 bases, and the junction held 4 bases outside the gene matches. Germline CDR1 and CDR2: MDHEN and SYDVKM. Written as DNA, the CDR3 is TGTGCCAGCAGTTTTGACAGGGTCACTAACTATGGCTACACCTTC. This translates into CASSFDRVTNYGYTF.

The CDR3 sequence: CASSRGLAGTSSNNEQFF. DNA of the CDR3: TGTGCCAGCAGCCGCGGACTAGCGGGAACCTCGTCTAACAATGAGCAGTTCTTC. The chain is built from TRBV3-1 (or the pseudogene TRBV3-2) and TRBJ2-1, with 12 bases fitting TRBD2. CDR1 is LGHDT and CDR2 is YNNKEL in the germline V gene (reference sequence). V shed 4 bases and J 5 bases; nucleotides not matched to a gene: 12. This CDR3 has 18 amino acids.

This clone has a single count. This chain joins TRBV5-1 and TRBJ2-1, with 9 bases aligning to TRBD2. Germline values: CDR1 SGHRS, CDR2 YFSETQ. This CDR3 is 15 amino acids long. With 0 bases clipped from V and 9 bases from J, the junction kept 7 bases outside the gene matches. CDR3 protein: CASSLAGGRVTEQFF. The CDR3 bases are TGCGCCAGCAGCTTGGCTGGCGGGAGGGTGACTGAGCAGTTCTTC.

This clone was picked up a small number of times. For the CDR3, the DNA is TGTGCCAGCAGCCCCGGGGGGACAGGGGGCCGGGAGACCCAGTACTTC. Translation gives CASSPGGTGGRETQYF. V and J are TRBV3-1 (or the pseudogene TRBV3-2) and TRBJ2-5, with TRBD1 matching 12 bases. V lost 4 bases and J lost 5; bases outside the gene matches: 8. The CDR3 runs 16 residues. Germline V gene lookup returns CDR1 LGHDT and CDR2 YNNKEL (reference sequence).

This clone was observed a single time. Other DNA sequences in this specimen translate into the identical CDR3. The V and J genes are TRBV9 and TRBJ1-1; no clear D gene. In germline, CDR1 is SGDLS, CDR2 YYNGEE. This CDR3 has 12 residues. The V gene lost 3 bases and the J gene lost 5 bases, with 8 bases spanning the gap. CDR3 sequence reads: CASSGLGTEAFF. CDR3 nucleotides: TGTGCCAGCAGCGGGTTGGGGACTGAAGCTTTCTTT.

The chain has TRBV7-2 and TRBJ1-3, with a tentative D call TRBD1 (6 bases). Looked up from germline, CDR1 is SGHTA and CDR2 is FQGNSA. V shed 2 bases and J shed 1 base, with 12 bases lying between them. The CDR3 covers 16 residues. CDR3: CASSLNPGASGNTIYF. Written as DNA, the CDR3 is TGTGCCAGCAGCTTAAATCCGGGGGCATCTGGAAACACCATATATTTT.

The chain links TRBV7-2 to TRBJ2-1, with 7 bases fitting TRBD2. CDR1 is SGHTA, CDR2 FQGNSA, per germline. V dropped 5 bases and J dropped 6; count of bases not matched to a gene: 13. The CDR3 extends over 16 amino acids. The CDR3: CASSPLPGRTVNEQFF. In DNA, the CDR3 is TGTGCCAGCAGCCCCCTCCCCGGGAGGACGGTCAATGAGCAGTTCTTC.

DNA of the CDR3: TGCGCCAGCAGCCCAAAACTATACAATGAGCAGTTCTTC. Protein: CASSPKLYNEQFF. The J gene is TRBJ2-1, the V gene TRBV4-3; D ambiguous. V lost 4 bases, J lost 4 bases, and 8 bases lay in between. From germline, CDR1 is LGHNA and CDR2 YSLEER. The CDR3 covers 13 residues.

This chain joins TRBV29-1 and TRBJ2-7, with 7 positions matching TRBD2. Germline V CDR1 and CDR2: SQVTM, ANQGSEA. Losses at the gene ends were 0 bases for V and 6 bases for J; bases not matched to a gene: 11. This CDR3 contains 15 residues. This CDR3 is CSVEDRGGRYPEQYF. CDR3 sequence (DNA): TGCAGCGTTGAAGATCGGGGAGGGAGGTACCCCGAGCAGTACTTC.

The CDR3 protein is CASSYVRLGADTQYF. The CDR3 DNA sequence: TGTGCCAGCAGTTACGTACGACTAGGGGCAGATACGCAGTATTTT. V is TRBV6-2 or TRBV6-3 and J is TRBJ2-3; D might be TRBD2 (6 bases). V was pared by 2 bases and J by 4 bases, with 13 bases between. The CDR3 sequence is 15 residues long. In germline, CDR1 is MNHEY, CDR2 SVGEGT.

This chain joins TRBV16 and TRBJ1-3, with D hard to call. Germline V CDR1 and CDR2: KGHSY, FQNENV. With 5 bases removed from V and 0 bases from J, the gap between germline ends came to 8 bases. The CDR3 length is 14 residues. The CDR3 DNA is TGTGCCAGCAGCTTTAAGGACTCTGGAAACACCATATATTTT. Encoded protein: CASSFKDSGNTIYF. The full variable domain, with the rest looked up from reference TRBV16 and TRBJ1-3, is GEEVAQTPKHLVRGEGQKAKLYCAPIKGHSYVFWYQQVLKNEFKFLISFQNENVFDETGMPKERFSAKCLPNSPCSLEIQATKLEDSAVYFCASSFKDSGNTIYFGEGSWLTVV.

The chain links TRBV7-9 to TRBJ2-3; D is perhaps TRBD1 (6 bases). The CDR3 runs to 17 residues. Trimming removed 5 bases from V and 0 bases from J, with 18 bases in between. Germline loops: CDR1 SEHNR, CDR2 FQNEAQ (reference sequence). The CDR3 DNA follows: TGTGCCAGCAGCCGATTGCTGAGGACAGATAGCACAGATACGCAGTATTTT. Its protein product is CASSRLLRTDSTDTQYF.

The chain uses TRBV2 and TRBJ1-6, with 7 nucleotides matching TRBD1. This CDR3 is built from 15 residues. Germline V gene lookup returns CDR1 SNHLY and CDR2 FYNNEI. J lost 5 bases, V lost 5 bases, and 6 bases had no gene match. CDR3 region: CASSSSGQHNSPLHF. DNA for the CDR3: TGTGCCAGCAGTTCCTCGGGACAGCATAATTCACCCCTCCACTTT.

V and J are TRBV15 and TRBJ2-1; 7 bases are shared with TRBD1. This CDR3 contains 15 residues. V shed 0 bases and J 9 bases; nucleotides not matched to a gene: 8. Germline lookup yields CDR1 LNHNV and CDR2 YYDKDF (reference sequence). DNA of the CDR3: TGTGCCACCAGCAGAGATAGGGGGCTAGGAAGTGAGCAGTTCTTC. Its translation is CATSRDRGLGSEQFF. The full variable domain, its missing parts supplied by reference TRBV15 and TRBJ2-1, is DAMVIQNPRYQVTQFGKPVTLSCSQTLNHNVMYWYQQKSSQAPKLLFHYYDKDFNNEADTPDNFQSRRPNTSFCFLDIRSPGLGDTAMYLCATSRDRGLGSEQFFGPGTRLTVL.